The T cell receptor beta chain under discussion was sequenced for a study of T cell changes during pregnancy in multiple sclerosis. This CDR3 is 12 amino acids long. Germline CDR1 SGHRS, CDR2 YFSETQ. Trimming pared 5 bases from V and 4 bases from J, leaving 6 bases between. Produced via immunoSEQ multiplex PCR; TCRdb's table is partial and in-frame only. The data contain roughly 32,000 clones, 90% of them seen just once; the ten biggest clones take up about 0.45%. This sequence was found in a female donor in good health, enrolled as a control in a pregnancy study. Sample: CD4+ T cells from peripheral blood mononuclear cells, taken in the second trimester of pregnancy. The J gene is TRBJ2-2, the V gene TRBV5-1; D is undetermined. The CDR3 region is CASRLITGELFF. CDR3 DNA sequence: TGCGCCAGCAGACTTATCACCGGGGAGCTGTTTTTT.